A selection of T cell receptor beta chains follows, all from one sample in a study of cytomegalovirus exposure and HLA in healthy donors. This table comes from immunoSEQ multiplex PCR, and its TCRdb copy is limited to in-frame clones, with some not included. Found here are about 97,000 clones, around 85% of them singletons; the top ten hold about 3.7%. The source material was PBMCs. The source is a man aged 30 to 39 in good health and CMV-seronegative. Both conserved end residues are part of each CDR3.

CDR3 | V
CASSSPSGAGGNTIYF | TRBV7-9
CASSSQLAGGDTQYF | TRBV7-3
CASSPWGGRTDTQYF | TRBV5-1
CAWGQVNTEAFF | TRBV30
CASSRTDNTEAFF | TRBV4-1
CAWSVLRSVGLSTYEQYF | TRBV30
CASSVVAGAYNEQFF | TRBV9
CASSLAGTPNYGYTF | TRBV5-4
CASRWQAGAEAFF | TRBV10-2
CASSLSGQGLYEQYF | TRBV28
CASSFTGQDNQPQHF | TRBV5-5
CASGSGNPETQYF | TRBV28
CASSPSGGNSGNTIYF | TRBV7-2
CASSTKRLAGQGYNEQFF | TRBV19
CASNPFGGGGNTIYF | TRBV6-1
CASSVGQGFPGELFF | TRBV9
CASSETGIGEKLFF | TRBV6-1
CSVTPKRGGSNEQFF | TRBV29-1
CASSLRDRDYNEQFF | TRBV27
CASSLAQGQDEQFF | TRBV5-1
CASSLLQGASGYTF | TRBV19
CASSPLRGEAFF | TRBV18
CASSHPWGGKPEQFF | TRBV16
CASGSDTHGELFF | TRBV12-5
CASSPRAGTGQETQYF | TRBV5-4
CAIGGGETQYF | TRBV10-3